The 30 T cell receptor beta chains in this list originate from one sample, sequenced in a study of T cell clonality in common variable immunodeficiency. Using immunoSEQ multiplex PCR, the repertoire was profiled, and TCRdb retains in-frame clones only, with some absent. The table lists more than 35,000 clones, with no singletons. The source material was peripheral blood mononuclear cells. These receptors all come from a person between 18 and 69 years old in good health.

Concerning this clone itself: Sequencing ends 3 residues short of the CDR3 end; the germline J gene provides the rest. The gene calls are TRBV18 and TRBJ1-6, with D possibly being TRBD1 (5 bases). The CDR3 contains 17 residues. Germline V gene lookup returns CDR1 KGHSH and CDR2 LQKENI. With 3 bases removed from V and 3 bases from J, the gap between germline ends came to 15 bases. The sequenced part of the CDR3 DNA is TGTGCCAGCTCACCGACAAGGGGAACCCACTATAATTCACCC. This sequence encodes CASSPTRGTHYNSP. The full CDR3 reads CASSPTRGTHYNSPLHF.

This clone was seen ten or more times. Read sequence stops 3 residues before the CDR3 end, and the germline J gene provides the missing end. The J gene is TRBJ2-2, the V gene TRBV9; D ambiguous. V was trimmed by 4 bases and J by 2 bases, leaving 3 bases between them. From germline, CDR1 is SGDLS and CDR2 YYNGEE. The CDR3 sequence is 12 residues long. CDR3 DNA (partial): TGTGCCAGCAGCCCAAACACCGGGGAG. Translation: CASSPNTGE. The whole CDR3 protein reads CASSPNTGELFF.

This clone appeared many times. The read terminates 3 residues before the CDR3 end, so the remaining end is supplied by the germline J gene. V usage is TRBV19 and J usage is TRBJ1-5; TRBD1 aligns across 8 bases. CDR1 is LNHDA, CDR2 SQIVND, per germline (reference sequence). The CDR3 extends over 15 amino acids. J lost 4 bases, V lost 6 bases, and 8 bases had no gene match. The DNA read from the CDR3 is TGTGCCAGTAGCAGGACAGGGAATCGGAATCAGCCC. Amino acid sequence: CASSRTGNRNQP. The whole CDR3 region reads CASSRTGNRNQPQHF.

In this sample, this clone turned up many times. The read finishes 3 residues shy of the CDR3 end, and the germline J gene is used to complete it. The chain combines TRBV5-6 with TRBJ1-3, with TRBD1 as a possible D gene (5 bases). This CDR3 has 13 residues. Germline assignment: CDR1 SGHDT and CDR2 YYEEEE. The CDR3 DNA, read in part, is TGTGCCAGCACGCTACGGTCAGGGTCGCCC. As protein: CASTLRSGSP. In full, the CDR3 is CASTLRSGSPIYF.

This clone was picked up many times. From the germline J gene comes the end of the CDR3, since the read stops 3 residues before it. The V call is TRBV12-5, the J call TRBJ2-1; the D is unclear. The CDR3 length is 13 residues. V gave up 1 base and J gave up 4 bases, with 5 bases separating them. CDR1 and CDR2 from the germline V gene are LGHNT and FRNRAP. The chain's CDR3 is CASGLDHYNEQFF. The sequenced part of the CDR3 DNA is TGTGCTAGTGGTTTGGATCATTACAATGAG.

This clone was detected many times. The junction shows a germline mismatch at one end, possibly a read error. The chain's CDR3 is CASSLGTGGEQYF. Partial CDR3 DNA: TGTGCTAGCAGCTTAGGGACAGGGGGCGAG. The J gene is TRBJ2-7, the V gene TRBV7-7, with 11 nucleotides matching TRBD1. Read data end 3 residues before the CDR3 end; the end is taken from the germline J gene. CDR3 length equals 13 residues. Germline V gene lookup returns CDR1 SSHAT and CDR2 FNYEAQ (reference sequence).

This clone appeared many times. Read sequence stops 3 residues before the CDR3 end, and the germline J gene provides the missing end. V and J are TRBV19 and TRBJ2-1; possible D gene TRBD2, 6 bases. Germline V CDR1 and CDR2: LNHDA, SQIVND (reference sequence). Deletions cut 1 base from V and 0 bases from J, with 16 bases between. CDR3 size: 18 residues. This CDR3 is CASSIGRDSVGSYNEQFF. The DNA read from the CDR3 is TGTGCCAGTAGTATAGGTCGGGACTCCGTCGGCTCCTACAATGAG.

In its sample, this clone was seen many times. The read halts 3 residues ahead of the CDR3 end, with the missing end drawn from the germline J gene. This chain uses TRBV5-1 with TRBJ2-5; a weak D match, TRBD1 (5 bases). Germline V CDR1 and CDR2: SGHRS, YFSETQ. The CDR3 runs 14 residues. The V gene lost 4 bases and the J gene lost 7 bases, with 17 bases spanning the gap. CDR3 amino acids: CASSPPGLRGTQYF. Incomplete CDR3 DNA: TGCGCCAGCAGCCCGCCAGGGTTGAGAGGGACC.

In this sample, this clone turned up many times. The read gets to within 3 residues of the CDR3 end, and the germline J gene fills in the rest. The genes are TRBV10-1 and TRBJ2-2; TRBD2 is a possible D gene (6 bases). Germline-derived CDR1 and CDR2 are WNHNN and SYGVQD (reference sequence). V lost 3 bases to trimming and J lost 7 bases, with 12 bases between them. This CDR3 region has 14 residues. This CDR3 reads CASSEALEGGELFF. The part of the CDR3 DNA that was read is TGCGCCAGCAGTGAAGCCCTGGAGGGCGGGGAG.

This clone was seen many times. The read stops 3 residues short of the end of the CDR3; the missing end is completed from the germline J gene. The gene calls are TRBV19 and TRBJ2-7; 7 nucleotides match TRBD1. CDR1 is LNHDA, CDR2 SQIVND, per germline (reference sequence). The V segment lost 5 bases and the J segment 2 bases; nucleotides outside the gene matches: 9. There are 15 residues in the CDR3. The CDR3 loop is CASSSPGQVAYEQYF. Partial CDR3 DNA: TGTGCCAGTAGTTCGCCCGGACAGGTCGCCTACGAG.

This clone has a count of ten or more. The read comes to an end 3 residues before the CDR3 does, leaving the germline J gene to fill in the end. This sequence joins TRBV6-2 or TRBV6-3 and TRBJ2-1; 8 bases line up with TRBD1. This CDR3 is 15 amino acids long. Germline V gene data show CDR1 as MNHEY and CDR2 as SVGEGT. V was pared by 5 bases and J by 2 bases, with 5 bases of the junction left unmatched. The covered CDR3 bases are TGTGCCAGCAGTAGTCCGGGACAGGCCTACAATGAG. This codes for CASSSPGQAYNE. The full CDR3 protein is CASSSPGQAYNEQFF.

In its sample, this clone was seen many times. The sequenced CDR3 bases are TGTGCCAGCAGCCTAGACGGGAACACTGAA. Its translation is CASSLDGNTE. The complete CDR3 protein is CASSLDGNTEAFF. The chain has TRBV9 and TRBJ1-1; no clear D gene. The DNA ends 3 residues before the CDR3 does, and the rest of the CDR3 is filled in from the germline J gene. Germline V lookup: CDR1 SGDLS, CDR2 YYNGEE. Trimming took off 4 bases at V and 1 base at J, with 8 bases between the two ends. This CDR3 has 13 residues.

This clone was seen ten or more times. The CDR3 end falls 3 residues outside the read, so it is completed with the germline J gene. V is TRBV7-2 and J is TRBJ2-5; maybe TRBD2 (6 bases). V dropped 3 bases and J dropped 5 bases, with 16 bases sitting between them. Germline-derived CDR1 and CDR2 are SGHTA and FQGNSA. The CDR3 contains 15 residues. CDR3 DNA, as far as it was read: TGTGCCAGCAGCTTGGGTAGCGGTGACGGGGAGACC. This sequence encodes CASSLGSGDGET. The complete CDR3 reads CASSLGSGDGETQYF.

In this sample, this clone turned up many times. The read stops 3 residues short of the end of the CDR3; the missing end is completed from the germline J gene. This chain connects TRBV12-3 or TRBV12-4 to TRBJ2-2; 9 bases fit TRBD1. This CDR3 has 16 amino acids. V shed 4 bases and J 6 bases; nucleotides not matched to a gene: 9. The CDR3 bases that were read are TGTGCCAGCAGTTCGTTACAGGGGGCGAGGGCCGGGGAG. It translates to CASSSLQGARAGE. The entire CDR3 reads CASSSLQGARAGELFF.

This clone has a count of ten or more. The CDR3 end falls 3 residues outside the read, so it is completed with the germline J gene. The chain links TRBV6-2 or TRBV6-3 to TRBJ2-5, with TRBD2 matching over 7 bases. Germline V gives CDR1 MNHEY, CDR2 SVGEGT. Trimming removed 0 bases from V and 2 bases from J; junction bases left unmatched: 6. The CDR3 length is 16 residues. CDR3 DNA (partial): TGTGCCAGCAGTTACTCAGCGGGGTCCCCACAAGAGACC. It codes for CASSYSAGSPQET. The full CDR3 protein is CASSYSAGSPQETQYF.

This clone came up many times. Coverage ceases 3 residues before the CDR3 finishes, and the germline J gene fills in the end. This chain joins TRBV7-2 and TRBJ2-7; TRBD1 matches 7 bases. J gave up 4 bases and V 4 bases, and 7 bases lay outside the gene matches. The germline CDR1 and CDR2 sequences are SGHTA and FQGNSA. CDR3 length equals 14 residues. CDR3 loop: CASSSRQGPYEQYF. The CDR3 DNA, read in part, is TGTGCCAGCAGCTCACGACAGGGACCATACGAG.

This clone was detected many times. The observed sequence ends 3 residues before the CDR3 terminus, with the missing tail filled in from the germline J gene. This sequence joins TRBV7-9 and TRBJ1-5; weak D call: TRBD1 (5 bases). The CDR3 is 14 residues long. Trimming shortened V by 0 bases and J by 6 bases, and 9 bases separated the two germline ends. Per the germline V gene, CDR1 is SEHNR and CDR2 is FQNEAQ (reference sequence). The CDR3 region is CASSLAGGSQPQHF. CDR3 bases read: TGTGCCAGCAGCTTAGCGGGGGGGAGTCAGCCC.

This clone showed up many times. Sequencing ends 3 residues short of the CDR3 end; the germline J gene provides the rest. V gene TRBV23-1 combines with J gene TRBJ2-1; 7 nucleotides align to TRBD2. TRBV23-1 falls under the ORF class, with uncertain function. CDR3 length: 15 amino acids. The ends lost 1 base at V and 3 bases at J; junction bases unmatched: 3. The sequenced CDR3 bases are TGCGCCAGCAGTCAATTTCGGGGGGACTACAATGAG. This encodes CASSQFRGDYNE. In full, the CDR3 is CASSQFRGDYNEQFF.

This clone was counted ten times or more. The covered CDR3 bases are TGCGCCAGCGGAAGAAGACAGGGCCCTGAA. It codes for CASGRRQGPE. Given in full, the CDR3 is CASGRRQGPEAFF. The chain is built from TRBV10-2 and TRBJ1-1; 7 bases agree with TRBD1. The read terminates 3 residues ahead of where the CDR3 ends, so the germline J gene completes it. V shed 8 bases and J 6 bases; nucleotides not matched to a gene: 9. The CDR3 sequence is 13 residues long. Germline V gives CDR1 WSHSY, CDR2 SAAADI.

This clone was observed many times. The read finishes 3 residues shy of the CDR3 end, and the germline J gene is used to complete it. The chain carries TRBV5-1 and TRBJ1-5, with D perhaps TRBD1 (6 bases). The V gene's germline CDR1 is SGHRS and CDR2 YFSETQ. The CDR3 loop spans 15 amino acids. Trimming shortened V by 1 base and J by 4 bases, and 12 bases separated the two germline ends. CDR3 sequence: CASSLSGQRNQPQHF. Partial CDR3 DNA: TGCGCCAGCAGCTTGTCAGGACAGAGGAATCAGCCC.

In this sample, this clone turned up many times. The missing CDR3 end, 3 residues past where the read stops, is filled in from the germline J gene. The V gene is TRBV19, the J gene TRBJ1-5, with D unclear. CDR3 length: 14 residues. Germline V gives CDR1 LNHDA, CDR2 SQIVND (reference sequence). V lost 3 bases and J 0 bases, leaving 6 bases between the germline ends. CDR3 DNA, as far as it was read: TGTGCCAGTAGTATTTACGGTAGCAATCAGCCC. It yields the protein CASSIYGSNQP. The full CDR3 protein is CASSIYGSNQPQHF.

This clone showed up just a few times. This CDR3 reads CASSKDRGRAYEQYF. The covered CDR3 bases are TGCGCCAGCAGTAAGGACAGGGGGCGGGCCTACGAG. The rearrangement joins TRBV10-2 to TRBJ2-7; TRBD1 matches 11 bases. The read ends 3 residues before the CDR3 terminus; that terminus is restored from the germline J gene. CDR1 is WSHSY, CDR2 SAAADI, per germline. J was trimmed by 2 bases and V by 5 bases; bases with no gene match: 5. CDR3 length: 15 residues.

This clone was found a few times. The sequenced fragment ends 3 residues before the CDR3 boundary, so the rest is inferred from the germline J gene. The gene calls are TRBV20-1 and TRBJ2-1, with D tentatively TRBD2 (7 bases). The CDR3 is 11 amino acids. V was shortened by 6 bases and J by 9 bases, with 12 bases between the two germline ends. The germline V gene encodes CDR1 DFQATT and CDR2 SNEGSKA (reference sequence). This CDR3 is CSASGGSEQFF. CDR3 DNA, as far as it was read: TGCAGTGCCTCGGGGGGCAGTGAG.

In its sample, this clone was seen many times. The read ends 3 residues shy of where the CDR3 ends; the end is completed using the germline J gene. The chain is built from TRBV19 and TRBJ2-7; no firm D call. In germline, CDR1 is LNHDA, CDR2 SQIVND (reference sequence). The CDR3 extends over 13 amino acids. V was cut by 3 bases and J by 3 bases, with 9 bases left in between. CDR3: CASSIRPDYEQYF. Partial CDR3 DNA: TGTGCCAGTAGTATCAGGCCCGACTACGAG.

This clone appeared many times. From the germline J gene comes the end of the CDR3, since the read stops 3 residues before it. The chain joins TRBV7-9 to TRBJ2-3, with D maybe TRBD2 (5 bases). The CDR3 contains 15 residues. Germline V gives CDR1 SEHNR, CDR2 FQNEAQ (reference sequence). The V and J ends lost 5 bases and 6 bases respectively, with 18 bases between them. Partial CDR3 DNA: TGTGCCAGCAGCACCACCGAACTAGTTTCCGATACG. It specifies CASSTTELVSDT. The entire CDR3 protein reads CASSTTELVSDTQYF.

The table lists this clone with a few counts. The read ends 3 residues before the CDR3 terminus; that terminus is restored from the germline J gene. The chain combines TRBV5-8 with TRBJ2-7; a weak D match, TRBD2 (6 bases). Deletions cut 7 bases from V and 2 bases from J, with 13 bases between. The CDR3 has 13 residues. Germline loops: CDR1 SGHTS, CDR2 YDEGEE. The CDR3 is CASRPRGAYEQYF. The CDR3 DNA, read in part, is TGTGCCAGCCGGCCACGCGGGGCCTACGAG.

The table lists this clone with many counts. The read comes to an end 3 residues before the CDR3 does, leaving the germline J gene to fill in the end. This chain joins TRBV18 and TRBJ2-7, with 12 bases that match TRBD2. The CDR3 runs to 17 residues. The germline gives CDR1 KGHSH, CDR2 LQKENI. Trimming cost V 2 bases and J 0 bases; bases outside gene matches: 5. Partial CDR3 DNA: TGTGCCAGCTCACCAGCTAGCGGGAGGGCCAGCTCCTACGAG. Protein sequence: CASSPASGRASSYE. The entire CDR3 protein is CASSPASGRASSYEQYF.

This clone was picked up many times. At one end, the junction sequence differs from germline, possibly due to a read error. The CDR3 end falls 3 residues outside the read, so it is completed with the germline J gene. The chain has TRBV4-2 and TRBJ1-1, with D possibly TRBD1 on 6 matching bases. The CDR3 runs to 14 residues. Germline V gene lookup returns CDR1 LGHNA and CDR2 YNFKEQ. The CDR3 here is CASSQLGGNTEAFF. CDR3 DNA (partial): TGCGCCAGCAGCCAATTAGGGGGAAACACTGAA.

Note on this clone: The read ends 3 residues before the CDR3 terminus; that terminus is restored from the germline J gene. V is TRBV18 and J is TRBJ1-6; maybe TRBD1 (5 bases). V was clipped by 2 bases and J by 10 bases, with 18 bases between them. The CDR3 contains 16 residues. Germline V gives CDR1 KGHSH, CDR2 LQKENI. Here the CDR3 reads CASSPEAGRSGSPLHF. The sequenced part of the CDR3 DNA is TGTGCCAGCTCACCAGAAGCGGGGCGGTCTGGCTCACCC.

This clone was seen at least ten times. Coverage ceases 3 residues before the CDR3 finishes, and the germline J gene fills in the end. This chain uses TRBV7-2 with TRBJ2-4, with D hard to call. Looked up from germline, CDR1 is SGHTA and CDR2 is FQGNSA. Trimming pared 1 base from V and 2 bases from J, leaving 6 bases between. CDR3 length equals 14 residues. CDR3 sequence reads: CASSLEYPKNIQYF. The sequenced CDR3 bases are TGTGCCAGCAGCTTAGAATATCCCAAAAACATT.